This T cell receptor (beta chain) was retrieved from a study of T cell responses to AZD1222 COVID-19 vaccine. Study-wide context: Combined were second doses at about 4 or about 12 weeks. The study, taken as a whole, reports: Baseline seropositivity occurred in only 5 to 7 AZD1222 recipients.

The germline V and J ends were trimmed by 7 bases and 4 bases, with 13 bases remaining between them. The CDR3 is 13 residues long. Germline V gene lookup returns CDR1 MNHEY and CDR2 SMNVEV (reference sequence). Here immunoSEQ multiplex PCR was the method, and the copy in TCRdb shows in-frame clones only, minus some. In the table there are 100,000 to 150,000 clones, about nine tenths of which are singletons. As regards this clone: Its antigen is as yet unknown.

The chain recombines TRBV27 with TRBJ1-1; D call uncertain. The starting material was peripheral blood, obtained on day 0 of AZD1222 vaccination. The clonotype was recovered from an adult in good health. Here the CDR3 DNA reads TGTGCCAGCAAGGACGTCGTGGGCACTGAAGCTTTCTTT. Translating it yields CASKDVVGTEAFF.